The subject of this entry is one TCR beta chain. As yet, its antigen is unknown. This specimen belongs to a study of cytomegalovirus exposure and HLA in healthy donors. Assay used: immunoSEQ multiplex PCR; TCRdb lists only in-frame clones, some missing. This table has 45,000 to 65,000 clones, just over 90% appearing once. The study's findings and limits: Later, an analysis found that TCR clusters from the first cohort tended to co-occur in the roughly 110 validation repertoires. Cytomegalovirus-associated TCR beta chains were listed, numbering some 170. Most observed TCR sequences were rare, whereas some public TCRs were detected in many donors.

V shed 6 bases, J shed 0 bases, and the junction held 6 bases outside the gene matches. The germline V gene encodes CDR1 LGHNT and CDR2 FRNRAP. The CDR3 is made up of 17 amino acids. From the roughly 110-subject validation cohort, which was separate from the roughly 700-subject first cohort, the donors were drawn. The specimen sequenced was PBMCs. The chain carries TRBV12-5 and TRBJ2-3, with 13 bases that match TRBD2. This clonotype originated in a woman aged 18-29 years in good health and CMV-seropositive. CDR3 region: CASGRTSGGPSTDTQYF. Here the CDR3 DNA reads TGTGCTAGTGGGCGGACTAGCGGGGGCCCAAGCACAGATACGCAGTATTTT.